Sequencing of this T cell receptor (beta chain) was carried out in a study of OX40 agonist ivuxolimab in advanced cancers. Study in general: Among those treated, three patients had partial responses, one with hepatocellular carcinoma and two with cutaneous melanoma. Study results and caveats: Expanded clones tended on average to be more numerous among CD8+ T cells than CD4+. Researchers did not determine the expanded peripheral T cells' antigen specificity.

There are 10 residues in the CDR3. Per germline, CDR1 SGHAT and CDR2 FQDESV (reference sequence). A remark on this clone: Its antigen is not identified.

Sequencing was performed with immunoSEQ multiplex PCR; in TCRdb, only in-frame clones are kept and a portion is missing. Altogether roughly 48,000 clones are present, roughly 83% being singletons, with the ten largest covering 1.1%. The clonotype comes from an adult with an advanced solid tumor such as melanoma, head and neck, liver or kidney cancer. The chain carries TRBV11-1 and TRBJ2-7; D may match TRBD1 or TRBD2 (5 bases each). Here the sequenced sample was CD4+ or CD8+ T cells sorted from blood, taken in a trial of the OX40 agonist ivuxolimab. The CDR3 sequence: CVPGPYEQYF. The DNA for the CDR3 is TGTGTTCCGGGGCCTTACGAGCAGTACTTC.